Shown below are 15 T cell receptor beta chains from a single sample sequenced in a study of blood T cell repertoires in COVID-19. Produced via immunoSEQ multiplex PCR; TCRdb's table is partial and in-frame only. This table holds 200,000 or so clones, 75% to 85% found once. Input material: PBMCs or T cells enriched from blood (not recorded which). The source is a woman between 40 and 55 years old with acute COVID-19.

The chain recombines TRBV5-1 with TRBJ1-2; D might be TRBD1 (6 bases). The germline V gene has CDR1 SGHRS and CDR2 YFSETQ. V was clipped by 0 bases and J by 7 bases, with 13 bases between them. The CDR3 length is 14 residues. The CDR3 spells CASSLETGMGGYTF. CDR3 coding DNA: TGCGCCAGCAGCTTGGAAACAGGGATGGGTGGCTACACCTTC.

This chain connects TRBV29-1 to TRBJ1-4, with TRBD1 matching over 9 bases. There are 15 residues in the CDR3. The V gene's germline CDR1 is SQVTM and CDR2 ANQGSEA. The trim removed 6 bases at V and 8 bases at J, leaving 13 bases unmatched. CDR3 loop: CSVQKGADRGEKLFF. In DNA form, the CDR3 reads TGCAGCGTCCAAAAGGGGGCCGACAGGGGGGAAAAACTGTTTTTT.

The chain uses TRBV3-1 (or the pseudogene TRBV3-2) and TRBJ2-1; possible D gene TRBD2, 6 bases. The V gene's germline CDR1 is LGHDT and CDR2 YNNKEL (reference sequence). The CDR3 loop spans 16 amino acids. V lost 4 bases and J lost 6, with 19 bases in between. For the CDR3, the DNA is TGTGCCAGCAGCCGATCGGTACGCGCTAGCGCCAATGAGCAGTTCTTC. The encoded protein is CASSRSVRASANEQFF.

The CDR3 reads CASSLPSRGIDAPLHF. CDR3 bases: TGTGCCAGCAGCCTCCCCTCGCGGGGTATTGATGCACCCCTCCACTTT. The chain uses TRBV9 and TRBJ1-6, with D hard to call. The germline CDR1 and CDR2 sequences are SGDLS and YYNGEE. Trimming left V 4 bases short and J 11 bases short, with 22 bases between. The CDR3 totals 16 residues. The full variable domain, rest sourced from reference TRBV9 and TRBJ1-6, is DSGVTQTPKHLITATGQRVTLRCSPRSGDLSVYWYQQSLDQGLQFLIQYYNGEERAKGNILERFSAQQFPDLHSELNLSSLELGDSALYFCASSLPSRGIDAPLHFGNGTRLTVT.

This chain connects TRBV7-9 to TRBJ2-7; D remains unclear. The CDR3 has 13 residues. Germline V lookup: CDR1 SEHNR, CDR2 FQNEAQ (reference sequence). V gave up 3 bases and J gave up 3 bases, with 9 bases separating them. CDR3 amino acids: CASSLVGYYEQYF. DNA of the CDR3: TGTGCCAGCAGCTTGGTCGGGTACTACGAGCAGTACTTC.

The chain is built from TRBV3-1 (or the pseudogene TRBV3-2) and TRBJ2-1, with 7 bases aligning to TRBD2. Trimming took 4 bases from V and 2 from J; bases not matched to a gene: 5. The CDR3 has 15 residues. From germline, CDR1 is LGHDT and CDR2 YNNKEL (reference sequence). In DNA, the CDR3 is TGTGCCAGCAGCCGAGGGCTAGCGGCCTACAATGAGCAGTTCTTC. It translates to CASSRGLAAYNEQFF.

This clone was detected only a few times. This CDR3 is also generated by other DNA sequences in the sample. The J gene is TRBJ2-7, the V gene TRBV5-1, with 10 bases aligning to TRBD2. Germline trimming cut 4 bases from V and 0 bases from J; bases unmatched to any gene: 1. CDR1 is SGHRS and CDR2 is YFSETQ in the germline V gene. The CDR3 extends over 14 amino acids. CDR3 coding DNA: TGCGCCAGCAGCCTAGCGGGGGACTCCTACGAGCAGTACTTC. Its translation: CASSLAGDSYEQYF.

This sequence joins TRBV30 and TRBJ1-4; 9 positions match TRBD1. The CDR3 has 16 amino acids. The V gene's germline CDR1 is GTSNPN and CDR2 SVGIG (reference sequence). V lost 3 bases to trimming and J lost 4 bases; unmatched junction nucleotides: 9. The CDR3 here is CAWRGPPGQGNEKLFF. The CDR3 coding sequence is TGTGCCTGGAGGGGCCCCCCGGGACAGGGTAATGAAAAACTGTTTTTT.

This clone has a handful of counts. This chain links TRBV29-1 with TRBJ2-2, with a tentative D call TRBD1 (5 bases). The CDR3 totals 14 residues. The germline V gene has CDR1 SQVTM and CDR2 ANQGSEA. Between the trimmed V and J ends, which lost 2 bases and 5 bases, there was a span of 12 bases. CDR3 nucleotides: TGCAGCGTTGAACGGCAGGGCCAGACCGGGGAGCTGTTTTTT. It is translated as CSVERQGQTGELFF.

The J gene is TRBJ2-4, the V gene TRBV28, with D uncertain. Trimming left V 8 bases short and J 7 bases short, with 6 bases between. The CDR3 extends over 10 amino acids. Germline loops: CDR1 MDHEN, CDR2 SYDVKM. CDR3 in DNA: TGTGCCAGCGGCTGGAACATTCAGTACTTC. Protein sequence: CASGWNIQYF. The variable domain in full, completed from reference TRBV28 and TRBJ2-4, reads DVKVTQSSRYLVKRTGEKVFLECVQDMDHENMFWYRQDPGLGLRLIYFSYDVKMKEKGDIPEGYSVSREKKERFSLILESASTNQTSMYLCASGWNIQYFGAGTRLSVL.

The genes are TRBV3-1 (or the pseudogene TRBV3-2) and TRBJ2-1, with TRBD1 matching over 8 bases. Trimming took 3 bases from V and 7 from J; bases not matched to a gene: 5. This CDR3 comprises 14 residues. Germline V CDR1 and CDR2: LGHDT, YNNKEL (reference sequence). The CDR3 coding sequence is TGTGCCAGCAGCCAGGACAGGGCCCTTAATGAGCAGTTCTTC. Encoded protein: CASSQDRALNEQFF.

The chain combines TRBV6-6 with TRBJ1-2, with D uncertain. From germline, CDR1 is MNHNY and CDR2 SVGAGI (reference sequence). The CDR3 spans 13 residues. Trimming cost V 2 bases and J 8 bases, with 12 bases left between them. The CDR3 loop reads CASSYVREGGYTF. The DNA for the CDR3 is TGTGCCAGCAGTTACGTACGGGAAGGGGGCTACACCTTC.

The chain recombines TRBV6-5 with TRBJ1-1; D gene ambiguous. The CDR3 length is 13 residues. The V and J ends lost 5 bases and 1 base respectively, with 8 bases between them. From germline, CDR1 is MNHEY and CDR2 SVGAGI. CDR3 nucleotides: TGTGCCAGCAGTACGTACAAGAACACTGAAGCTTTCTTT. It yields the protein CASSTYKNTEAFF.

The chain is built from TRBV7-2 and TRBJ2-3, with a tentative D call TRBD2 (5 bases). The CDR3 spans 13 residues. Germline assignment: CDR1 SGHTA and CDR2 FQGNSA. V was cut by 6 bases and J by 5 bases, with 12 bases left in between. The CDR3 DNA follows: TGTGCCAGCAGTCTGCGAGGAGGAGATACGCAGTATTTT. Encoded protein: CASSLRGGDTQYF.

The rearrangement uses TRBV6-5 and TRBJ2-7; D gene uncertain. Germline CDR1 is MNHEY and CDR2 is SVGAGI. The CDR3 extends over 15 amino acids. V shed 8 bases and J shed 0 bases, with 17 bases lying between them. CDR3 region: CASRPALYSSYEQYF. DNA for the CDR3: TGTGCCAGCCGCCCTGCTTTGTACAGCTCCTACGAGCAGTACTTC.